Sequencing of this TCR beta chain was carried out in a study of tumor-infiltrating lymphocytes in oesophageal squamous cell carcinoma. TCRdb used MiXCR to reprocess the PCR reads, holding one entry per CDR3 protein. The repertoire holds about 13,000 distinct CDR3 sequences, with 51% as singletons. The specimen sequenced was blood. This sequence was found in a female donor with esophageal squamous cell carcinoma.

The CDR3 protein is CASSRPGLAHNEQFF. DNA of the CDR3: TGTGCCAGCAGTAGACCGGGACTAGCCCACAATGAGCAGTTCTTC. The rearrangement links TRBV6-2 or TRBV6-3 to TRBJ2-4, with 9 bases identical to TRBD2. The J call is uncertain, as TRBJ2-1 better fits the DNA end. This CDR3 is built from 15 residues. Germline V gene sequence: CDR1 MNHEY, CDR2 SVGEGT.